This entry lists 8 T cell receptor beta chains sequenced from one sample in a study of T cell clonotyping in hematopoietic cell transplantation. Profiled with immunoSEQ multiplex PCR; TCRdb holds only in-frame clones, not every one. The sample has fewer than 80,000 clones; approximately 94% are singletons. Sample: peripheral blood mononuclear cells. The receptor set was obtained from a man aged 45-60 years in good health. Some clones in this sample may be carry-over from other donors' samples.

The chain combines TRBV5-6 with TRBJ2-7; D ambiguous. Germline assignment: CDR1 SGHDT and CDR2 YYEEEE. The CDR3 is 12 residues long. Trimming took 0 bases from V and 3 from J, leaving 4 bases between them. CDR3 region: CASSLANYEQYF. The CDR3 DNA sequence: TGTGCCAGCAGCTTGGCCAACTACGAGCAGTACTTC.

The CDR3 reads CSVAPGRGSYEQYF. In nucleotides, the CDR3 is TGCAGCGTTGCCCCGGGAAGGGGCAGTTACGAGCAGTACTTC. This chain joins TRBV29-1 and TRBJ2-7; the D gene could be TRBD1 or TRBD2 (5 bases each). The CDR3 totals 14 residues. Trimming left V 4 bases short and J 4 bases short, with 17 bases between. Germline V gene data show CDR1 as SQVTM and CDR2 as ANQGSEA.

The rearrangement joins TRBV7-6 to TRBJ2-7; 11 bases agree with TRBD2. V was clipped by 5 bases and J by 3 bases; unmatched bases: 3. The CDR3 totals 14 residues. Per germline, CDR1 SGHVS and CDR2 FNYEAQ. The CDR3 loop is CASSAGLAGYEQYF. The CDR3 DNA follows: TGTGCCAGCAGCGCCGGACTAGCGGGCTACGAGCAGTACTTC.

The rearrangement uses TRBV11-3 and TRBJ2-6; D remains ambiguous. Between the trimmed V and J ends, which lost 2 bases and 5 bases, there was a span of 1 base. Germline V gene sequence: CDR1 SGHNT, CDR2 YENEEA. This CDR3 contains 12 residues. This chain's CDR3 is CASSLWANVLTF. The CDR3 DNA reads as TGTGCCAGCAGCTTATGGGCCAACGTCCTGACTTTC.

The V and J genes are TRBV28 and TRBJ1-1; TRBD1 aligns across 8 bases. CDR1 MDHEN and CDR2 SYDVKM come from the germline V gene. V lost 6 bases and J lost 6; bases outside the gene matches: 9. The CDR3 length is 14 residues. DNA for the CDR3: TGTGCCAGCAGACGGACAGGGAGTCATTCTGAAGCTTTCTTT. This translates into CASRRTGSHSEAFF. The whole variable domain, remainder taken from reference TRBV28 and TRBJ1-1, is DVKVTQSSRYLVKRTGEKVFLECVQDMDHENMFWYRQDPGLGLRLIYFSYDVKMKEKGDIPEGYSVSREKKERFSLILESASTNQTSMYLCASRRTGSHSEAFFGQGTRLTVV.

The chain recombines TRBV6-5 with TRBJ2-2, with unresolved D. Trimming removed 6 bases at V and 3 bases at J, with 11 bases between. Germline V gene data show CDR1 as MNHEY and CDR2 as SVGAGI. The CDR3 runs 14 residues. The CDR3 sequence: CASSYQYDTGELFF. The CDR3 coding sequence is TGTGCCAGCAGCTATCAATATGACACCGGGGAGCTGTTTTTT.

CDR3: CASSLEANTEAFF. In nucleotides, the CDR3 is TGTGCCAGCAGCTTAGAAGCGAACACTGAAGCTTTCTTT. The chain combines TRBV7-2 with TRBJ1-1; D call uncertain. Germline V gene sequence: CDR1 SGHTA, CDR2 FQGNSA. V shed 1 base and J shed 1 base, with 4 bases lying between them. This CDR3 is 13 amino acids long.

The CDR3 reads CAWYDRGGYTF. The CDR3 nucleotides are TGTGCCTGGTACGACAGGGGAGGCTACACCTTC. V usage is TRBV30 and J usage is TRBJ1-2; the match to TRBD1 covers 8 bases. The CDR3 consists of 11 residues. CDR1 and CDR2 from the germline V gene are GTSNPN and SVGIG (reference sequence). The ends lost 5 bases at V and 8 bases at J; junction bases unmatched: 4.